This T cell receptor beta chain was observed in a study of cytomegalovirus exposure and HLA in healthy donors. This CDR3 contains 16 residues. Trimming cost V 5 bases and J 5 bases; bases outside gene matches: 11. Germline V gives CDR1 SGHNT, CDR2 YENEEA. This PCR relied on a set of 60 Vbeta primers and 13 Jbeta primers. TCRdb's table, derived via immunoSEQ multiplex PCR, lists solely in-frame clones and lacks some. The sample lists 100,000 or so clones, approximately 69% occurring once. The sample was PBMCs. The chain recombines TRBV11-3 with TRBJ2-2, with 7 nucleotides matching TRBD2. The source is a man aged 25-45 years in good health and CMV-seronegative. CDR3 residues: CASSARLGGGTGELFF. The CDR3 DNA follows: TGTGCCAGCAGCGCGAGACTAGGCGGGGGAACCGGGGAGCTGTTTTTT.